The text below deals with one T cell receptor (beta chain). Its antigen is undetermined. Clones were read by immunoSEQ multiplex PCR, and TCRdb kept only the in-frame ones, dropping some. Of approximately 150,000 clones in the sample, around three quarters were seen once. Germline V gene lookup returns CDR1 LGHNA and CDR2 YNFKEQ. CDR3 size: 14 residues. V was trimmed by 2 bases and J by 5 bases, leaving 9 bases between them. This specimen belongs to a study of cytotoxic CD8 clonotypes in ibrutinib-treated CLL. Study at large: Outcomes included approximately 25 partial and 2 complete responses; after median about 68 months, 14 stayed remitted and 12 progressed. Averaging across samples gave roughly 260,000 productive templates and 94,082 productive rearrangements.

Overall study results and limits: T-cell clonality at baseline went above that of age-matched healthy donors and rose and fell with circulating CD8+ T-cell counts.

The TCR sequence derives from a human donor with chronic lymphocytic leukemia. This chain connects TRBV4-2 to TRBJ2-2, with D tentatively TRBD2 (5 bases). The sample was PBMCs, taken after 12 months of ibrutinib treatment. CDR3 DNA sequence: TGTGCCAGCAGCCAATTTTGGGAGACCGGGGAGCTGTTTTTT. Its translation is CASSQFWETGELFF.